The rows below give T cell receptor beta chains drawn from one sample of a study of shared clonotypes between healthy human individuals. Assay used: immunoSEQ multiplex PCR; TCRdb lists only in-frame clones, some missing. Of 2,500,000 or so clones detected, roughly 90% appear once; the ten largest clones hold more than 0.35%. Sequencing was carried out using naive CD4+ T cells from PBMCs. All receptors come from a man between 18 and 35 years old in good health. Some clones in this sample may be carry-over from other donors' samples. CDR3s include the opening cysteine and the closing phenylalanine or tryptophan. A D gene is named only where the DNA matches it firmly. Where a row states a size, it is once, few, many or the class of an expanded clone; other rows omit it.

J gene | clone size | CDR3 length | V gene | D gene | CDR3 DNA | CDR3 protein
TRBJ1-2 | NA | 12 | TRBV7-9 | NA | TGTGCCAGCAGCTTAGGGGTCCCTGGCTACACCTTC | CASSLGVPGYTF
TRBJ2-1 | once | 18 | TRBV11-2 | TRBD2 | TGTGCCAGCAGCTCCCTCCGACTAGCGAGGATTCTCGGCAATGAGCAGTTCTTC | CASSSLRLARILGNEQFF
TRBJ2-5 | NA | 17 | TRBV9 | TRBD1 | TGTGCCAGCAGCGTAGGGACCCAGGGGGCCTACCAAGAGACCCAGTACTTC | CASSVGTQGAYQETQYF
TRBJ2-1 | NA | 18 | TRBV6-4 | TRBD2 | TGTGCCAGCAGTGACTCGTTCCTTGCTAGCGGGATCTACAATGAGCAGTTCTTC | CASSDSFLASGIYNEQFF
TRBJ1-1 | NA | 17 | TRBV7-3 | NA | TGTGCCAGCAGCTTACTGGAGGGAAGGTTTACGAACACTGAAGCTTTCTTT | CASSLLEGRFTNTEAFF
TRBJ2-7 | NA | 17 | TRBV4-1 | NA | TGCGCCAGCAGCCAAGATATAGGGGCACTACGAGGGGGAAGGCAGTACTTC | CASSQDIGALRGGRQYF
TRBJ2-7 | NA | 14 | TRBV28 | NA | TGTGCCAGCAGTCCATGGGCCGCCTCCTACGAGCAGTACTTC | CASSPWAASYEQYF
TRBJ1-5 | NA | 16 | TRBV7-2 | TRBD1 | TGTGCCAGCAGCCCTCCGGGACAGGGGGCTTCCCAGCCCCAGCATTTT | CASSPPGQGASQPQHF
TRBJ2-5 | NA | 14 | TRBV7-9 | NA | TGTGCCAGCAGCGCAGGGACACGCCAAGAGACCCAGTACTTC | CASSAGTRQETQYF
TRBJ2-1 | NA | 16 | TRBV7-8 | NA | TGTGCCAGCACCCTATACGGACAGAGCTCCTACAATGAGCAGTTCTTC | CASTLYGQSSYNEQFF
TRBJ2-2 | NA | 15 | TRBV29-1 | TRBD2 | TGCAGCGTTTTAGCGGGAGGGTCCTCTACCGGGGAGCTGTTTTTT | CSVLAGGSSTGELFF
TRBJ2-2 | NA | 16 | TRBV5-1 | NA | TGCGCCAGCAGCTCCTCCGGGACGGCTACACCGGGGGAGCTGTTTTTT | CASSSSGTATPGELFF
TRBJ2-7 | NA | 14 | TRBV15 | NA | TGTGCCACCAGCAGAGATAACAGGGCTTACGAGCAGTACTTC | CATSRDNRAYEQYF
TRBJ2-3 | NA | 15 | TRBV11-2 | NA | TGTGCCAGCAGCTTAACAGTCTCTAGCACAGATACGCAGTATTTT | CASSLTVSSTDTQYF
TRBJ1-3 | NA | 15 | TRBV5-5 | NA | TGTGCCAGCAGCTTTCAGGGGACAATGGGAAACACCATATATTTT | CASSFQGTMGNTIYF
TRBJ1-2 | NA | 15 | TRBV28 | TRBD1 | TGTGCCAGCAGTTTATTCCCAGACAGGGTCGATGGCTACACCTTC | CASSLFPDRVDGYTF
TRBJ2-1 | NA | 14 | TRBV5-1 | NA | TGCGCCAGCAGCTTGGTTCAGGGAGTAAATGAGCAGTTCTTC | CASSLVQGVNEQFF
TRBJ2-5 | once | 15 | TRBV15 | NA | TGTGCCACCAGCAGAGTGAGACGGGAAGCCTCAGACCAGTACTTC | CATSRVRREASDQYF
TRBJ2-7 | NA | 14 | TRBV11-2 | NA | TGTGCCAGCACTTCGCCGGGACAACTAAGCGAGCAGTACTTC | CASTSPGQLSEQYF
TRBJ2-7 | NA | 19 | TRBV29-1 | TRBD2 | TGCAGCGTCCTCCCCGGGGGGGTTAGCGGGAGGCCGAGCTCCTACGAGCAGTACTTC | CSVLPGGVSGRPSSYEQYF
TRBJ1-2 | NA | 12 | TRBV30 | NA | TGTGCCTGGGGTCAGGGCCCCTATGGCTACACCTTC | CAWGQGPYGYTF
TRBJ2-1 | NA | 15 | TRBV2 | TRBD2 | TGTGCCAGCAGTGATACTAGCGGAGTCGGGGATGAGCAGTTCTTC | CASSDTSGVGDEQFF
TRBJ2-7 | NA | 14 | TRBV6-1 | NA | TGTGCCAGCAGCCAGGGAGGGGGGCTTTACGAGCAGTACTTC | CASSQGGGLYEQYF
TRBJ2-3 | NA | 15 | TRBV5-1 | TRBD1 | TGCGCCAGCAGCATCGGGACAGCCAGCACAGATACGCAGTATTTT | CASSIGTASTDTQYF
TRBJ2-7 | NA | 16 | TRBV5-6 | TRBD1 | TGTGCCAGCAGCTCACAAACCGGGACAGGGACCTACGAGCAGTACTTC | CASSSQTGTGTYEQYF
TRBJ2-7 | NA | 16 | TRBV25-1 | TRBD1 | TGTGCCAGCAGTGAACGAGGGAACATAGGGGGCAACGAGCAGTACTTC | CASSERGNIGGNEQYF
TRBJ1-2 | NA | 13 | TRBV28 | NA | TGTGCCAGCAGTCCTACAGGGACCCGTGGCTACACCTTC | CASSPTGTRGYTF
TRBJ2-1 | NA | 16 | TRBV28 | NA | TGTGCCAGCAGTTCGTTAGAGATTAGCTCCTACAATGAGCAGTTCTTC | CASSSLEISSYNEQFF
TRBJ1-1 | few | 14 | TRBV9 | TRBD1 | TGTGCCAGCAGCACTGACAGGGGTTCAACTGAAGCTTTCTTT | CASSTDRGSTEAFF
TRBJ1-3 | NA | 14 | TRBV2 | TRBD1 | TGTGCCAGCAGTGACAGGGGGTCTGGAAACACCATATATTTT | CASSDRGSGNTIYF
TRBJ2-5 | once | 14 | TRBV28 | TRBD1 | TGTGCCAGCAGTTTTTCAGGGGGCCCAGAGACCCAGTACTTC | CASSFSGGPETQYF
TRBJ2-3 | NA | 18 | TRBV5-1 | TRBD2 | TGCGCCAGCAGCTTGGCCGGGATAGCGGGATCTGCTCCAGATACGCAGTATTTT | CASSLAGIAGSAPDTQYF
TRBJ1-2 | NA | 14 | TRBV29-1 | NA | TGCAGCGTTGCTATGGTAGGCTCATTCTATGGCTACACCTTC | CSVAMVGSFYGYTF
TRBJ2-7 | NA | 13 | TRBV7-2 | NA | TGTGCCAGCAGCGCGGGCGGACGCTACGAGCAGTACTTC | CASSAGGRYEQYF
TRBJ2-7 | NA | 14 | TRBV27 | NA | TGTGCCAGCAGGGCGACGAACCGGCAGATAGAGCAGTACTTC | CASRATNRQIEQYF
TRBJ2-3 | NA | 15 | TRBV28 | NA | TGTGCCAGCTACCCACCGGGCTCTTTGGCAGATACGCAGTATTTT | CASYPPGSLADTQYF
TRBJ2-3 | NA | 11 | TRBV7-2 | NA | TGTGCCAGCAGTACCGTAGGTACGCAGTATTTT | CASSTVGTQYF
TRBJ2-3 | NA | 15 | TRBV28 | NA | TGTGCCAGCAGCCCGCAGGGCGCCAGCACAGATACGCAGTATTTT | CASSPQGASTDTQYF
TRBJ2-1 | NA | 14 | TRBV5-1 | NA | TGCGCCAGCAGCTTTCTGGGAGGCGAGAATGAGCAGTTCTTC | CASSFLGGENEQFF
TRBJ2-7 | few | 12 | TRBV18 | TRBD1 | TGTGCCAGCTCACCGACAGGGGACGAGCAGTACTTC | CASSPTGDEQYF
TRBJ1-2 | NA | 13 | TRBV19 | TRBD1 | TGTGCCAGTAGTTTCGGGACAGACTATGGCTACACCTTC | CASSFGTDYGYTF
TRBJ2-3 | once | 13 | TRBV29-1 | NA | TGCAGCGTTTTAGGAGGGGCTACAGATACGCAGTATTTT | CSVLGGATDTQYF
TRBJ2-2 | NA | 14 | TRBV14 | TRBD2 | TGTGCCAGCAGCCCGGGACTAGGGGCCGGGGAGCTGTTTTTT | CASSPGLGAGELFF
TRBJ2-3 | NA | 14 | TRBV7-6 | NA | TGTGCCAGCAGCCCCTCTTATCGCACAGATACGCAGTATTTT | CASSPSYRTDTQYF
TRBJ1-1 | once | 18 | TRBV19 | NA | TGTGCCAGTAGTCCCCGGAGGGACGGACGCCTTTTAAACACTGAAGCTTTCTTT | CASSPRRDGRLLNTEAFF
TRBJ1-2 | NA | 14 | TRBV14 | NA | TGTGCCAGCAGCCAAGAAGTTCGGACAGATGGCTACACCTTC | CASSQEVRTDGYTF
TRBJ2-3 | NA | 15 | TRBV9 | TRBD1 | TGTGCCAGCAGCGTAGGGGAAGGGGGCGTAGATACGCAGTATTTT | CASSVGEGGVDTQYF
TRBJ1-4 | NA | 13 | TRBV10-3 | NA | TGTGCCATCAGTGTCAACTATAATGAAAAACTGTTTTTT | CAISVNYNEKLFF
TRBJ1-1 | NA | 13 | TRBV6-5 | NA | TGTGCCAGCAGCCTAGCGATTAATCGGGGAGCTTTCTTT | CASSLAINRGAFF
TRBJ2-3 | NA | 13 | TRBV29-1 | NA | TGCAGCGTGAGGACCCGCACCACAGATACGCAGTATTTT | CSVRTRTTDTQYF
TRBJ1-2 | NA | 13 | TRBV28 | NA | TGTGCCAGCAGTTTTGGGGGGAACTATGGCTACACCTTC | CASSFGGNYGYTF
TRBJ2-3 | NA | 14 | TRBV28 | TRBD2 | TGTGCCTCCAGACTCGCGGGAGGGGAGGATACGCAGTATTTT | CASRLAGGEDTQYF
TRBJ1-1 | NA | 15 | TRBV7-3 | NA | TGTGCCAGCAGTTCAAACAGGGACCCGAGCACTGAAGCTTTCTTT | CASSSNRDPSTEAFF
TRBJ2-4 | NA | 14 | TRBV5-1 | NA | TGCGCCAGCAGCTTGGAGGGGGTAATTCACATTCAGTACTTC | CASSLEGVIHIQYF
TRBJ1-1 | NA | 14 | TRBV2 | NA | TGTGCCAGCAGCGACGAGGGGGGGCGGACTGAAGCTTTCTTT | CASSDEGGRTEAFF